A single count supports the clone carrying this T cell receptor beta chain. Antigen: not known. This sample is part of a study of T cell responses to AZD1222 COVID-19 vaccine. Whole-study results and caveats: Seropositivity was recorded at baseline in only 6 or 7 AZD1222 recipients. It should be noted that donors were predominantly white British and more often female, and clonal diversity was possibly underestimated. Targets within unmutated variant regions were reportedly found for nearly half of spike-specific TCRs. With dominance at 160-218 and 743-854, vaccine-associated CD4 TCRs spanned spike.

This table comes from immunoSEQ multiplex PCR, and its TCRdb copy is limited to in-frame clones, with some not included. This sample has 65,000 to 80,000 clones, with 92% found just once. The germline CDR1 and CDR2 sequences are DFQATT and SNEGSKA (reference sequence). This CDR3 spans 11 amino acids. V lost 4 bases and J 6 bases, leaving 9 bases between the germline ends. This sample comprised peripheral blood, obtained on day 0 of MenACWY control vaccination. V usage is TRBV20-1 and J usage is TRBJ1-2; D may be TRBD1 (6 bases). The receptor was isolated from an adult in good health. CDR3 nucleotides: TGCAGTGCTAACAGGGCCGATGGCTACACCTTC. Its protein is CSANRADGYTF.